This paragraph reports one T cell receptor beta chain. Antigen unknown. With a J-beta primer mix and a sample-barcoded 5' primer, a second PCR ran roughly 6 to 11 cycles. TCRdb redid the calling of the 5' RACE reads with MiXCR, one entry per CDR3 protein. The sample gives 710,000 or so distinct CDR3 sequences, 20% to 25% of which show up once; about 22% is in the top ten. This sample was taken from a study of blood T cells in healthy people across ages. CDR3 length: 16 residues. Trimming took 4 bases from V and 0 from J, leaving 14 bases between them. The germline gives CDR1 SGHRS, CDR2 YFSETQ. The study drew donors from healthy Caucasian individuals in Russia aged roughly 6 to 100. Study findings and constraints: The donors' CMV status was not determined, possibly confounding changes in expanded clonotypes. A strong correlation was found between TCR beta diversity and the percentage of naive T cells. The study found more naive CD4+ cells and higher diversity in long-lived than aged donors.

The chain carries TRBV5-1 and TRBJ1-3, with D tentatively TRBD1 (5 bases). The receptor was isolated from a man aged 65 to 79 in good health. The material sequenced was blood. DNA of the CDR3: TGCGCCAGCAGCCCACCCGGGGGGAGCTCTGGAAACACCATATATTTT. Translated, it gives CASSPPGGSSGNTIYF.